The 32 T cell receptor beta chains listed next were all sequenced from one sample in a study of T cells in Graves' hyperthyroidism and ophthalmopathy. Template material for amplifying TCR beta CDR3 regions consisted of RNA transcripts. A set of HTBI primers served as the primers for a first-round RT-PCR of the TCR CDR3. TCRdb reanalysed the multiplex PCR reads using MiXCR and keeps one entry per CDR3 protein. This repertoire shows approximately 430,000 distinct CDR3 sequences, approximately 14% found once; its top ten account for less than 15%. Sample: blood. The receptors come from a young man with Graves' ophthalmopathy.

The chain has TRBV4-1 and TRBJ1-1; 7 positions match TRBD1. Germline CDR1 MGHRA, CDR2 YSYEKL. The CDR3 contains 13 residues. The V gene end was trimmed by 3 bases and the J gene end by 7 bases; junction bases not matched to a gene: 5. In DNA form, the CDR3 reads TGCGCCAGCAGCCATCGGACAGGCTTTGAAGCTTTCTTT. It is translated as CASSHRTGFEAFF.

This clonotype has more than one count but fewer than ten. The chain carries TRBV4-2 and TRBJ2-5; possibly TRBD2 for D (5 bases). Trimming shortened V by 4 bases and J by 5 bases, and 14 bases separated the two germline ends. This CDR3 spans 14 amino acids. Germline lookup yields CDR1 LGHNA and CDR2 YNFKEQ. The CDR3 region is CASSRQLVAETQYF. The DNA of the CDR3 is TGTGCCAGCAGCCGGCAACTAGTAGCGGAGACCCAGTACTTC.

This clonotype occurred many times. This rearrangement joins TRBV20-1 to TRBJ2-1, with 8 nucleotides matching TRBD1. This CDR3 is 14 amino acids long. The germline V gene encodes CDR1 DFQATT and CDR2 SNEGSKA (reference sequence). After removal of 4 bases from V and 5 bases from J, the junction contained 7 bases not matched to a gene. The CDR3 sequence is CSAISGTGHNEQFF. CDR3 DNA sequence: TGCAGTGCTATTTCTGGGACAGGCCACAATGAGCAGTTCTTC.

The sample holds many counts of this clonotype. The chain couples TRBV5-1 to TRBJ2-5; D ambiguous. The CDR3 runs 16 residues. Between the trimmed V and J ends, which lost 0 bases and 1 base, there was a span of 13 bases. Germline CDR1 and CDR2: SGHRS and YFSETQ. The CDR3 sequence: CASSLVGPVRQETQYF. CDR3 bases: TGCGCCAGCAGCTTGGTAGGACCCGTCCGCCAAGAGACCCAGTACTTC.

The chain links TRBV6-2 or TRBV6-3 to TRBJ2-5; D tentatively fits TRBD1 or TRBD2 (6 bases each). The CDR3 covers 17 residues. Germline assignment: CDR1 MNHEY and CDR2 SVGEGT. V lost 3 bases and J lost 4, with 21 bases in between. The CDR3 sequence is CASSYPGASGWGETQYF. CDR3 nucleotides: TGTGCCAGCAGTTATCCGGGGGCGAGCGGGTGGGGAGAGACCCAGTACTTC.

This clonotype was found many times. This CDR3 reads CASSPWGEGYTF. CDR3 bases: TGTGCCAGCAGCCCATGGGGAGAGGGCTACACCTTC. The gene calls are TRBV27 and TRBJ1-2; D unresolved. Germline V gives CDR1 MNHEY, CDR2 SMNVEV (reference sequence). There are 12 residues in the CDR3. V was cut by 6 bases and J by 8 bases, with 13 bases left in between.

This clonotype has ten or more counts. The CDR3 region has the DNA TGTGCCAGCAGTTACGGGAACACAGATACGCAGTATTTT. Residues: CASSYGNTDTQYF. The V call is TRBV6-5, the J call TRBJ2-3; D gene unclear. The V gene's germline CDR1 is MNHEY and CDR2 SVGAGI. The CDR3 sequence is 13 residues long. V was pared by 2 bases and J by 2 bases, with 5 bases between.

This clonotype was found many times. This chain connects TRBV11-3 to TRBJ2-1; TRBD2 matches 9 bases. The CDR3 covers 13 residues. Germline CDR1 is SGHNT and CDR2 is YENEEA. J gave up 9 bases and V 5 bases, and 5 bases lay outside the gene matches. The CDR3 DNA is TGTGCCAGCAGCCTTAGCGGGAGAGGTGAGCAGTTCTTC. Translation: CASSLSGRGEQFF.

Ten or more counts support this clonotype. The genes are TRBV7-9 and TRBJ1-2; 8 bases agree with TRBD1. Germline CDR1 reads SEHNR; CDR2 reads FQNEAQ (reference sequence). CDR3 length: 14 amino acids. Trimming removed 3 bases from V and 7 bases from J; junction bases left unmatched: 7. CDR3 coding DNA: TGTGCCAGCAGCTTTGGGACAGGTTATTCTGGCTACACCTTC. Encoded protein: CASSFGTGYSGYTF.

In this sample, this clonotype turned up many times. CDR3 in amino acids: CASSRGSAPTEAFF. The CDR3 nucleotides are TGTGCCAGCAGCAGAGGTTCCGCTCCCACTGAAGCTTTCTTT. The chain recombines TRBV9 with TRBJ1-1; D is ambiguous. This CDR3 has 14 amino acids. With 4 bases removed from V and 4 bases from J, the gap between germline ends came to 14 bases. The germline V gene encodes CDR1 SGDLS and CDR2 YYNGEE.

This clonotype was seen ten or more times. The rearrangement links TRBV6-1 to TRBJ2-1; D unresolved. Germline lookup yields CDR1 MNHNS and CDR2 SASEGT. Trimming took 4 bases from V and 4 from J, leaving 8 bases between them. The CDR3 length is 13 residues. CDR3 region: CASSGAEYNEQFF. The CDR3 DNA follows: TGTGCCAGCAGTGGGGCAGAATACAATGAGCAGTTCTTC.

Ten or more counts support this clonotype. The chain uses TRBV20-1 and TRBJ1-3, with D unclear. This CDR3 contains 13 residues. Trimming shortened V by 6 bases and J by 0 bases, and 9 bases separated the two germline ends. Germline V gene sequence: CDR1 DFQATT, CDR2 SNEGSKA (reference sequence). This chain's CDR3 is CSAETRSGNTIYF. The CDR3 DNA is TGCAGTGCCGAGACTCGCTCTGGAAACACCATATATTTT.

The chain combines TRBV28 with TRBJ2-5, with D possibly matching TRBD1 (6 bases). Trimming removed 3 bases from V and 1 base from J, with 9 bases in between. The CDR3 sequence is 14 residues long. In germline, CDR1 is MDHEN, CDR2 SYDVKM. CDR3 DNA sequence: TGTGCCAGCAGTTTGGGGGCACCCCAAGAGACCCAGTACTTC. Protein: CASSLGAPQETQYF.

This clonotype occurred a few times. The chain employs TRBV7-3 and TRBJ2-3; no clear D. Germline V gene sequence: CDR1 SGHTA, CDR2 FQGTGA. V shed 1 base and J shed 4 bases, with 6 bases lying between them. The CDR3 loop spans 13 amino acids. The CDR3 spells CASSLNLADTQYF. Written as DNA, the CDR3 is TGTGCCAGCAGCTTAAATCTCGCAGATACGCAGTATTTT.

This clonotype was recorded at least ten times. The CDR3 here is CASSSLTSRVYEQYF. CDR3 nucleotides: TGTGCCAGCAGCTCTCTGACTAGCCGGGTCTACGAGCAGTACTTC. V and J are TRBV7-2 and TRBJ2-7; 7 bases line up with TRBD2. The V segment lost 4 bases and the J segment 3 bases; nucleotides outside the gene matches: 9. This CDR3 is built from 15 residues. Germline assignment: CDR1 SGHTA and CDR2 FQGNSA.

In its sample, this clonotype was seen a few times. This sequence joins TRBV5-8 and TRBJ2-1; 10 bases map to TRBD2. The V and J ends lost 0 bases and 6 bases, in that order; junction bases with no gene match: 6. This CDR3 comprises 16 residues. Looked up from germline, CDR1 is SGHTS and CDR2 is YDEGEE. CDR3 region: CASSLGEGLATNEQFF. The CDR3 coding sequence is TGTGCCAGCAGCTTGGGGGAGGGACTAGCGACCAATGAGCAGTTCTTC.

This clonotype was observed a handful of times. Given a much more abundant clone one base away, this may be a read error. The rearrangement joins TRBV2 to TRBJ2-3; 9 nucleotides match TRBD2. This CDR3 is 17 amino acids long. Looked up from germline, CDR1 is SNHLY and CDR2 is FYNNEI. CDR3 amino acids: CASATIAGVSSTDMQYF. The CDR3 coding sequence is TGTGCGTCGGCCACGATAGCGGGAGTGTCTAGCACAGATATGCAGTATTTT.

The chain joins TRBV6-1 to TRBJ1-6; D is undetermined. The V and J ends lost 1 base and 8 bases respectively, with 9 bases between them. The CDR3 length is 14 residues. Germline V gene lookup returns CDR1 MNHNS and CDR2 SASEGT. The CDR3 loop is CASSEEAGDSPLHF. Written as DNA, the CDR3 is TGTGCCAGCAGTGAAGAGGCCGGGGATTCACCCCTCCACTTT.

V gene TRBV5-1 combines with J gene TRBJ1-5; D perhaps matches TRBD1 (5 bases). Germline V gene sequence: CDR1 SGHRS, CDR2 YFSETQ. The ends were cut back, 1 base at V and 5 bases at J, with 10 bases in the middle. The CDR3 runs 14 residues. CDR3 protein: CASSLYLGDQPQHF. DNA for the CDR3: TGCGCCAGCAGCTTGTACTTAGGGGATCAGCCCCAGCATTTT.

There are a few counts of this clonotype. The CDR3 end shows no conserved phenylalanine or tryptophan, and so a read error is likely. The V gene is TRBV7-7, the J gene TRBJ2-2, with a tentative D call TRBD1 (6 bases). This CDR3 region has 14 residues. CDR1 is SSHAT and CDR2 is FNYEAQ in the germline V gene (reference sequence). The CDR3 coding sequence is TGTGCTAGCAGCTGGGGACAGAACACCGGGGAGCTGTTTTCT. Translation gives CASSWGQNTGELFS.

This clonotype was counted at least ten times. The CDR3 spells CASSSESSYEQYF. The CDR3 DNA sequence: TGCGCCAGCAGCTCGGAAAGCTCCTACGAGCAGTACTTC. This chain connects TRBV5-1 to TRBJ2-7; D gene unclear. Germline CDR1 SGHRS, CDR2 YFSETQ. Trimming removed 3 bases at V and 0 bases at J, with 7 bases between. The CDR3 totals 13 residues.

This clonotype was seen many times. The chain combines TRBV20-1 with TRBJ2-7, with 11 positions matching TRBD1. The CDR3 is 13 amino acids. Trimming removed 3 bases from V and 3 bases from J; junction bases left unmatched: 1. The germline V gene has CDR1 DFQATT and CDR2 SNEGSKA (reference sequence). CDR3 nucleotide sequence: TGCAGTGCTAGGGGACAGGGGGACTACGAGCAGTACTTC. Translated, it gives CSARGQGDYEQYF.

This clonotype was counted at least ten times. The J gene is TRBJ1-4, the V gene TRBV28; D is perhaps TRBD1 (6 bases). Germline-derived CDR1 and CDR2 are MDHEN and SYDVKM. The CDR3 runs to 17 residues. V was trimmed by 6 bases and J by 7 bases, leaving 24 bases between them. The CDR3 region has the DNA TGTGCCAGCAGGATCCGGGATCAGGGGAGCAGAGGTGAAAAACTGTTTTTT. Translated: CASRIRDQGSRGEKLFF.

The genes are TRBV7-8 and TRBJ2-3; no definite D call. The germline V gene encodes CDR1 SGHVS and CDR2 FQNEAQ. The V end lost 5 bases, the J end lost 1 base, and 13 bases lay between the germline ends. The CDR3 totals 15 residues. CDR3 sequence reads: CASSVYLTRTDTQYF. CDR3 DNA: TGTGCCAGCAGCGTTTACCTGACCCGCACAGATACGCAGTATTTT.

The rearrangement uses TRBV19 and TRBJ1-6, with TRBD1 identical over 12 bases. The V gene's germline CDR1 is LNHDA and CDR2 SQIVND (reference sequence). CDR3 length equals 14 residues. V shed 10 bases and J 6 bases; nucleotides not matched to a gene: 4. CDR3 amino acids: CATGTGGSNSPLHF. The CDR3, as DNA: TGTGCCACCGGGACAGGGGGCAGTAATTCACCCCTCCACTTT.

This clonotype occurred many times. The chain joins TRBV29-1 to TRBJ2-1, with D perhaps matching TRBD1 (5 bases). CDR1 is SQVTM and CDR2 is ANQGSEA in the germline V gene. The ends were cut back, 5 bases at V and 3 bases at J, with 11 bases in the middle. The CDR3 runs 13 residues. This CDR3 reads CSVKAQGYNEQFF. DNA for the CDR3: TGCAGCGTTAAAGCCCAGGGCTACAATGAGCAGTTCTTC.

This clonotype occurred many times. The genes are TRBV3-1 and TRBJ2-1, with 11 nucleotides matching TRBD2. Germline V gene lookup returns CDR1 LGHDT and CDR2 YNNKEL (reference sequence). Trimming took 4 bases from V and 6 from J; bases not matched to a gene: 5. This CDR3 has 15 residues. The CDR3 loop is CASSPPLAGVNEQFF. The DNA for the CDR3 is TGTGCCAGCAGCCCTCCACTAGCGGGGGTCAATGAGCAGTTCTTC.

The genes are TRBV27 and TRBJ1-3, with TRBD1 matching over 7 bases. The V segment lost 2 bases and the J segment 4 bases; nucleotides outside the gene matches: 5. CDR3 size: 15 residues. The germline CDR1 and CDR2 sequences are MNHEY and SMNVEV (reference sequence). CDR3 residues: CASSLTGVWGNTIYF. CDR3 nucleotides: TGTGCCAGCAGTTTAACAGGGGTATGGGGAAACACCATATATTTT.

V and J are TRBV27 and TRBJ2-1; no firm D call. Deletions cut 5 bases from V and 7 bases from J, with 21 bases between. Germline V gives CDR1 MNHEY, CDR2 SMNVEV (reference sequence). CDR3 size: 16 residues. This CDR3 is CASSLTFQTRGNEQFF. The CDR3 coding sequence is TGTGCCAGCAGTCTCACCTTCCAAACACGTGGGAATGAGCAGTTCTTC.

There are many counts of this clonotype. The V and J genes are TRBV6-1 and TRBJ2-7, with D possibly being TRBD1 (6 bases). Germline CDR1 MNHNS, CDR2 SASEGT. The V gene lost 7 bases and the J gene lost 4 bases, with 14 bases spanning the gap. The CDR3 length is 13 residues. In DNA form, the CDR3 reads TGTGCCAGCATTGGCAGGGGTTATTACGAGCAGTACTTC. Protein: CASIGRGYYEQYF.

V is TRBV9 and J is TRBJ2-3, with 12 bases matching TRBD2. Germline lookup yields CDR1 SGDLS and CDR2 YYNGEE. The CDR3 sequence is 16 residues long. V lost 3 bases and J lost 5; bases outside the gene matches: 7. In nucleotides, the CDR3 is TGTGCCAGCAGCGGCTCTAGCGGGGGGGCTGGAGATACGCAGTATTTT. Encoded protein: CASSGSSGGAGDTQYF.

This clonotype was observed a single time. This chain connects TRBV6-5 to TRBJ2-7, with 7 positions matching TRBD1. The CDR3 length is 14 residues. CDR1 MNHEY and CDR2 SVGAGI come from the germline V gene. V dropped 7 bases and J dropped 6; count of bases not matched to a gene: 12. The CDR3 DNA reads TGTGCCAGCATTTCGACAGGGATTCGGTGCGAGCAGTACTTC. Amino acids: CASISTGIRCEQYF.